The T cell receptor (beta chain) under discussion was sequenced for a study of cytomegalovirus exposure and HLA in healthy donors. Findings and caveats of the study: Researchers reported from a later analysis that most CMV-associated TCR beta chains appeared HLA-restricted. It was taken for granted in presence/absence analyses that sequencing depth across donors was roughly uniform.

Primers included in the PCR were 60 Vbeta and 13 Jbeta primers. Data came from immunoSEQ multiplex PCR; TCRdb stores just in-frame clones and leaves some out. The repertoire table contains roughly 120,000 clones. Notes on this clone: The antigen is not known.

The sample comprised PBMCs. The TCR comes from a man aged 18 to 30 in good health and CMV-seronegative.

The CDR3 DNA reads as TGCGCCAGCAGCCAAGGTTATGCGGGGGCCCGTGGGACCGGGGAGCTGTTTTTT. This gives the protein CASSQGYAGARGTGELFF. The rearrangement links TRBV4-1 to TRBJ2-2; possible D gene TRBD2, 7 bases. CDR1 and CDR2 from the germline V gene are MGHRA and YSYEKL. The CDR3 length is 18 residues. V was clipped by 1 base and J by 5 bases, with 20 bases between them.